The entry that follows covers one TCR beta chain sequence. Trimming shortened V by 4 bases and J by 2 bases, and 10 bases separated the two germline ends. The germline V gene has CDR1 MGHRA and CDR2 YSYEKL. The CDR3 is 14 amino acids. This entry belongs to a study of control samples from healthy donors and cancer patients. Clones were read by immunoSEQ multiplex PCR, and TCRdb kept only the in-frame ones, dropping some. The sample consists of 95,000 to 110,000 clones, approximately 90% of them appearing once. The specimen sequenced was PBMCs. This sequence originates from a man in his sixties with lung cancer. The chain links TRBV4-1 to TRBJ2-3, with D uncertain. CDR3 bases: TGCGCCAGCAGCCCCTCGGGCAACACAGATACGCAGTATTTT. Protein product: CASSPSGNTDTQYF.